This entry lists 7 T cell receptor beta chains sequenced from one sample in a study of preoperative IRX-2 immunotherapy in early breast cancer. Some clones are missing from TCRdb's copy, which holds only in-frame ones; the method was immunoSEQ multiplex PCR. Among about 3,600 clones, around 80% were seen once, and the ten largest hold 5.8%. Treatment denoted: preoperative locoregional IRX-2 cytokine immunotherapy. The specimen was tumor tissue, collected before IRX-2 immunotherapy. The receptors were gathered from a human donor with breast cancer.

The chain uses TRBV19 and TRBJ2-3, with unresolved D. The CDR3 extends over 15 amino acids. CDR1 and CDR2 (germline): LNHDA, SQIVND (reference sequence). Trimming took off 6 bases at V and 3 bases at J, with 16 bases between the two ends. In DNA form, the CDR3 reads TGTGCCAGTAGCACAAGGACCTACCAGACAGATACGCAGTATTTT. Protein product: CASSTRTYQTDTQYF.

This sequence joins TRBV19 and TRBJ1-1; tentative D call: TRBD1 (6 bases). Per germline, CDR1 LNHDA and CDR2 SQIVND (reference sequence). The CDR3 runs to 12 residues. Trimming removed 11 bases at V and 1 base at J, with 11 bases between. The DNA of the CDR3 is TGTGCCGCGCGACAGGCGAACACTGAAGCTTTCTTT. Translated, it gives CAARQANTEAFF.

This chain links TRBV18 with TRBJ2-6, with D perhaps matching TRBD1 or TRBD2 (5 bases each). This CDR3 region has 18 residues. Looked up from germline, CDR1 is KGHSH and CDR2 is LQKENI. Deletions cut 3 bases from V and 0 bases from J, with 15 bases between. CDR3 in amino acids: CASSPPRGTLSGANVLTF. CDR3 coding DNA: TGTGCCAGCTCACCGCCGAGAGGGACCCTCTCTGGGGCCAACGTCCTGACTTTC. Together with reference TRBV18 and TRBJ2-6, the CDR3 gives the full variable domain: NAGVMQNPRHLVRRRGQEARLRCSPMKGHSHVYWYRQLPEEGLKFMVYLQKENIIDESGMPKERFSAEFPKEGPSILRIQQVVRGDSAAYFCASSPPRGTLSGANVLTFGAGSRLTVL.

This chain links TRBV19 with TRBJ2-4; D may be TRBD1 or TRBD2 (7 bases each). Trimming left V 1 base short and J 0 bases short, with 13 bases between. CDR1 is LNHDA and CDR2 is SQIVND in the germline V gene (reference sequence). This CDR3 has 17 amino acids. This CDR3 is CASSIGGGQPAKNIQYF. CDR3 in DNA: TGTGCCAGTAGTATAGGGGGGGGACAGCCAGCCAAAAACATTCAGTACTTC.

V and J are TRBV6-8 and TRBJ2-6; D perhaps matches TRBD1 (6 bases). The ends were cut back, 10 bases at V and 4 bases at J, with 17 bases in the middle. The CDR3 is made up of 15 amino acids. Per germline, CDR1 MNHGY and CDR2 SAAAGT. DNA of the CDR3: TGTGCCATCAATGATAGGGGGACCGGGGCCAACGTCCTGACTTTC. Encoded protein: CAINDRGTGANVLTF.

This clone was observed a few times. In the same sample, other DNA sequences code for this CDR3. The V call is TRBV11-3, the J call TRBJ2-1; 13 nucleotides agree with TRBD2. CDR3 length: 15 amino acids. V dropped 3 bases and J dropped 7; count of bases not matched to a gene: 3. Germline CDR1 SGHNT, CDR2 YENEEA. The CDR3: CASSFRTSGRNEQFF. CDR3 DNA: TGTGCCAGCAGCTTTAGGACTAGCGGGAGAAATGAGCAGTTCTTC.

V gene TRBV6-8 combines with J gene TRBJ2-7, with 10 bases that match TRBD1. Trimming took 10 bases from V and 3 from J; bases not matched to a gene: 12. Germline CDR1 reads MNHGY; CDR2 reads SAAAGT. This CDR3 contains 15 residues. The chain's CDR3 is CATKLLGQGVYEQYF. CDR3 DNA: TGTGCCACCAAGCTCCTCGGACAGGGGGTCTACGAGCAGTACTTC.